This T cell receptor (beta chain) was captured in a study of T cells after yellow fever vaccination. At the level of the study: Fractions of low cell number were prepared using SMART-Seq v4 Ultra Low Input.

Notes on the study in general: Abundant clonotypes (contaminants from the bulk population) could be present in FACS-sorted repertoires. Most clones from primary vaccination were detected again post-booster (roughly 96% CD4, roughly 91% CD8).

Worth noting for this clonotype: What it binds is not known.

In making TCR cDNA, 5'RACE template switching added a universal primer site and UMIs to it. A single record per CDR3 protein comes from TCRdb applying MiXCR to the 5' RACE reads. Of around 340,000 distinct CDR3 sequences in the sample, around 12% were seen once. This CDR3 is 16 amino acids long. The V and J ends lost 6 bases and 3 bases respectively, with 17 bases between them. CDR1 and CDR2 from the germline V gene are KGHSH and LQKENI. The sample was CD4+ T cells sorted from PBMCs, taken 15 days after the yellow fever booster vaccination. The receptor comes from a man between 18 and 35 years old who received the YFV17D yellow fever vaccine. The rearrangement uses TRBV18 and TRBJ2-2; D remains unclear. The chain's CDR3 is CASSLLPAGDTGELFF. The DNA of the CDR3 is TGTGCCAGCTCTCTCCTCCCGGCAGGTGACACCGGGGAGCTGTTTTTT.